Shown below are 22 T cell receptor beta chains from a single sample sequenced in a study of CD8 T cells in ankylosing spondylitis. No antigen has been assigned to these receptors. Via MiXCR, TCRdb re-called the 5' RACE reads, giving one row per CDR3 protein. The profile covers fewer than 750,000 distinct CDR3 sequences, with 19% appearing a single time and roughly a fifth taken by the ten largest. Findings of the study overall: A motif of several highly homologous TCR beta variants was seen as apparently characteristic of ankylosing spondylitis blood.

The specimen was blood, either unsorted or a sorted T cell fraction (not recorded which). The receptors were sampled from a male donor with ankylosing spondylitis.

Ten or more counts support this clonotype. This sequence joins TRBV6-6 and TRBJ1-1, with D tentatively TRBD1 (5 bases). The germline V gene has CDR1 MNHNY and CDR2 SVGAGI (reference sequence). V lost 2 bases, J lost 7 bases, and 11 bases lay in between. There are 13 residues in the CDR3. CDR3 DNA sequence: TGTGCCAGCAGTTACGACGGGGGTGATGAAGCTTTCTTT. Its translation is CASSYDGGDEAFF.

This clonotype was seen at least ten times. The chain links TRBV7-2 to TRBJ2-3; tentatively, D is TRBD1 (5 bases). CDR1 and CDR2 from the germline V gene are SGHTA and FQGNSA. Trimming cost V 1 base and J 4 bases, with 12 bases left between them. This CDR3 region has 15 residues. CDR3 coding DNA: TGTGCCAGCAGCTTAGAAGGGGCTCCCGCAGATACGCAGTATTTT. Protein: CASSLEGAPADTQYF. The full variable domain, in which reference TRBV7-2 and TRBJ2-3 provide the parts outside the CDR3, is GAGVSQSPSNKVTEKGKDVELRCDPISGHTALYWYRQSLGQGLEFLIYFQGNSAPDKSGLPSDRFSAERTGGSVSTLTIQRTQQEDSAVYLCASSLEGAPADTQYFGPGTRLTVL.

This clonotype occurred many times. The rearrangement links TRBV12-3 or TRBV12-4 to TRBJ1-4; possible D gene TRBD1, 5 bases. Trimming removed 6 bases from V and 6 bases from J, with 11 bases in between. The CDR3 has 13 amino acids. CDR3 loop: CASRRGDHEKLFF. The CDR3, as DNA: TGTGCCAGCAGGCGCGGGGACCATGAAAAACTGTTTTTT.

This clonotype was seen a handful of times. The chain combines TRBV4-1 with TRBJ2-5; TRBD1 matches 8 bases. J lost 4 bases, V lost 2 bases, and 9 bases had no gene match. Per the germline V gene, CDR1 is MGHRA and CDR2 is YSYEKL. This CDR3 is 16 amino acids long. The CDR3 DNA sequence: TGCGCCAGCAGCCAATCAGGGGGCGAAAGACGAGAGACCCAGTACTTC. Translated: CASSQSGGERRETQYF.

This clonotype was picked up many times. V gene TRBV12-3 or TRBV12-4 combines with J gene TRBJ2-5, with D unclear. Trimming removed 10 bases at V and 3 bases at J, with 15 bases between. There are 13 residues in the CDR3. The CDR3 here is CATQIWSEETQYF. The CDR3 coding sequence is TGTGCCACTCAGATTTGGTCCGAAGAGACCCAGTACTTC.

The chain is built from TRBV7-9 and TRBJ1-1, with a tentative D call TRBD1 (6 bases). Trimming took 10 bases from V and 5 from J, leaving 20 bases between them. CDR3 size: 14 residues. Germline V gives CDR1 SEHNR, CDR2 FQNEAQ (reference sequence). CDR3 nucleotide sequence: TGTGCCACCGAGGTAGGGGGACACTTTACTGAAGCTTTCTTT. Amino acids: CATEVGGHFTEAFF.

The rearrangement uses TRBV14 and TRBJ1-1; D gene unclear. Germline CDR1 reads SGHDN; CDR2 reads FVKESK. V gave up 1 base and J gave up 1 base, with 13 bases separating them. The CDR3 loop spans 16 amino acids. CDR3 sequence (DNA): TGTGCCAGCAGCCAAGTTGGTACCGCGGGGAACACTGAAGCTTTCTTT. It codes for CASSQVGTAGNTEAFF.

The V and J genes are TRBV19 and TRBJ1-1, with 10 bases lining up with TRBD1. Germline V gene lookup returns CDR1 LNHDA and CDR2 SQIVND (reference sequence). The V gene end was trimmed by 6 bases and the J gene end by 4 bases; junction bases not matched to a gene: 14. The CDR3 length is 17 residues. This CDR3 is CASSRGQGQLGFTEAFF. The CDR3 DNA is TGTGCCAGTAGCCGGGGACAGGGGCAGTTGGGGTTCACTGAAGCTTTCTTT. The full variable domain, rest sourced from reference TRBV19 and TRBJ1-1, is DGGITQSPKYLFRKEGQNVTLSCEQNLNHDAMYWYRQDPGQGLRLIYYSQIVNDFQKGDIAEGYSVSREKKESFPLTVTSAQKNPTAFYLCASSRGQGQLGFTEAFFGQGTRLTVV.

This clonotype appeared a few times. The chain combines TRBV20-1 with TRBJ2-6; D may be TRBD1 (5 bases). Germline V gene data show CDR1 as DFQATT and CDR2 as SNEGSKA (reference sequence). The CDR3 length is 15 residues. V gave up 5 bases and J gave up 0 bases, with 11 bases separating them. This CDR3 is CSAPTVSSGANVLTF. CDR3 in DNA: TGCAGTGCTCCGACAGTCTCCTCTGGGGCCAACGTCCTGACTTTC.

This clonotype was seen only a few times. The CDR3 DNA sequence: TGTGCCAGTAGTAGGTCAGGGGGCAACGAGCAGTACTTC. It yields the protein CASSRSGGNEQYF. The chain joins TRBV19 to TRBJ2-7; 8 nucleotides align to TRBD1. The CDR3 totals 13 residues. Germline V gene sequence: CDR1 LNHDA, CDR2 SQIVND (reference sequence). V shed 4 bases, J shed 5 bases, and the junction held 4 bases outside the gene matches.

This clonotype was recorded at least ten times. The rearrangement links TRBV29-1 to TRBJ2-2, with 9 bases identical to TRBD2. CDR3 size: 15 residues. J gave up 5 bases and V 3 bases, and 7 bases lay outside the gene matches. Germline assignment: CDR1 SQVTM and CDR2 ANQGSEA. The CDR3 loop reads CSVEMASGITGELFF. Here the CDR3 DNA reads TGCAGCGTTGAGATGGCTAGCGGGATAACCGGGGAGCTGTTTTTT.

The rearrangement links TRBV2 to TRBJ1-2, with 8 bases fitting TRBD1. The CDR3 is made up of 13 amino acids. Germline V gives CDR1 SNHLY, CDR2 FYNNEI. With 6 bases clipped from V and 7 bases from J, the junction kept 7 bases outside the gene matches. CDR3 sequence reads: CASRDRVIGGYTF. DNA for the CDR3: TGTGCCAGCAGGGACAGGGTAATCGGTGGCTACACCTTC. The variable domain in full, completed from reference TRBV2 and TRBJ1-2, reads EPEVTQTPSHQVTQMGQEVILRCVPISNHLYFYWYRQILGQKVEFLVSFYNNEISEKSEIFDDQFSVERPDGSNFTLKIRSTKLEDSAMYFCASRDRVIGGYTFGSGTRLTVV.

The chain is built from TRBV10-3 and TRBJ2-2; TRBD1 or TRBD2 may be the D gene (6 bases each). CDR3 length: 15 amino acids. The germline V and J ends were trimmed by 3 bases and 3 bases, with 11 bases remaining between them. CDR1 and CDR2 from the germline V gene are ENHRY and SYGVKD. The CDR3: CAISEQGGDTGELFF. In DNA, the CDR3 is TGTGCCATCAGTGAACAGGGAGGAGACACCGGGGAGCTGTTTTTT.

DNA for the CDR3: TGTGCCAGCAGTTACTCGGGACAGGGGGCTGGTGGCTACACCTTC. Residues: CASSYSGQGAGGYTF. The rearrangement joins TRBV6-5 to TRBJ1-2; 12 bases map to TRBD1. Germline lookup yields CDR1 MNHEY and CDR2 SVGAGI. CDR3 length equals 15 residues. The trim removed 0 bases at V and 7 bases at J, leaving 3 bases unmatched.

The chain links TRBV7-9 to TRBJ2-2; D unresolved. Germline loops: CDR1 SEHNR, CDR2 FQNEAQ (reference sequence). The CDR3 covers 13 residues. Trimming stripped 5 bases from V and 6 bases from J, with 10 bases between. In nucleotides, the CDR3 is TGTGCCAGCAGCCTTCCATGGGCCGGGGAGCTGTTTTTT. Protein: CASSLPWAGELFF.

The rearrangement links TRBV5-1 to TRBJ1-2, with no clear D. The CDR3 consists of 14 residues. V was shortened by 1 base and J by 0 bases, with 7 bases between the two germline ends. Germline CDR1 SGHRS, CDR2 YFSETQ. This CDR3 reads CASSLSPANYGYTF. In nucleotides, the CDR3 is TGCGCCAGCAGCTTGAGTCCGGCTAACTATGGCTACACCTTC.

This clonotype was recorded only once. This chain connects TRBV5-6 to TRBJ2-5; 13 bases map to TRBD2. V shed 4 bases, J shed 7 bases, and the junction held 10 bases outside the gene matches. CDR1 and CDR2 (germline): SGHDT, YYEEEE. The CDR3 has 16 residues. CDR3 sequence: CASSRGLAGPGWTQYF. In DNA form, the CDR3 reads TGTGCCAGCAGCCGGGGACTAGCGGGGCCCGGATGGACCCAGTACTTC.

The V and J genes are TRBV12-3 or TRBV12-4 and TRBJ2-5, with TRBD2 matching 7 bases. The CDR3 consists of 14 residues. Trimming took 3 bases from V and 5 from J; bases not matched to a gene: 6. The CDR3 DNA follows: TGTGCCAGCAGTTTTACTAGCGTTGGGGAGACCCAGTACTTC. Its protein product is CASSFTSVGETQYF.

This chain links TRBV3-1 with TRBJ2-7, with 15 positions matching TRBD2. Germline V gives CDR1 LGHDT, CDR2 YNNKEL (reference sequence). With V trimmed by 4 bases and J by 5 bases, 6 bases remained unmatched. This CDR3 has 16 residues. The DNA for the CDR3 is TGTGCCAGCAGCCGGACTAGCGGGAGGGCCAGGAACGAGCAGTACTTC. Its translation: CASSRTSGRARNEQYF.

This clonotype was found a few times. The gene calls are TRBV5-5 and TRBJ1-1; D is unclear. V dropped 1 base and J dropped 0 bases, with 13 bases sitting between them. Germline assignment: CDR1 SGHKS and CDR2 YYEKEE (reference sequence). The CDR3 is made up of 16 amino acids. The DNA of the CDR3 is TGTGCCAGCAGCTTGCTCCGGCTGAATTTGAACACTGAAGCTTTCTTT. Protein product: CASSLLRLNLNTEAFF.

The chain is built from TRBV28 and TRBJ2-2; TRBD1 matches 9 bases. The ends lost 1 base at V and 5 bases at J; junction bases unmatched: 8. The CDR3 runs 17 residues. Germline V gives CDR1 MDHEN, CDR2 SYDVKM. CDR3 residues: CASSLSTQGARTGELFF. DNA for the CDR3: TGTGCCAGCAGTTTATCGACACAGGGGGCGCGTACCGGGGAGCTGTTTTTT.

The V gene is TRBV20-1, the J gene TRBJ2-3; D is perhaps TRBD2 (5 bases). Trimming shortened V by 6 bases and J by 4 bases, and 8 bases separated the two germline ends. CDR1 is DFQATT and CDR2 is SNEGSKA in the germline V gene (reference sequence). This CDR3 region has 11 residues. Here the CDR3 reads CSAGVADTQYF. CDR3 bases: TGCAGTGCGGGAGTAGCAGATACGCAGTATTTT.